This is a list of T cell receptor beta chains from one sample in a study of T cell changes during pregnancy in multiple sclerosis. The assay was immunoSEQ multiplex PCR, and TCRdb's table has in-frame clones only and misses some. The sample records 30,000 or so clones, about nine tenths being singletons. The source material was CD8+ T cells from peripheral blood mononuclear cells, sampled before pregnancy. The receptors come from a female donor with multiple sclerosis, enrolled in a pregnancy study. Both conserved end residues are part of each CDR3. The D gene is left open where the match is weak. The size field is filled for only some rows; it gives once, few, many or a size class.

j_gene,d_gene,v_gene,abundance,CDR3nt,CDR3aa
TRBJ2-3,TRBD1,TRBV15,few,TGTGCCACCAGCAGAGATCGGGCAGGGGGAGCAGATACGCAGTATTTT,CATSRDRAGGADTQYF
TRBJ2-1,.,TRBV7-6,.,TGTGCCAGCAGCTTAGATCCGCAGGGGAATGAGCAGTTCTTC,CASSLDPQGNEQFF
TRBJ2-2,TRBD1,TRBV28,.,TGTGCCAGCAGCCTTAGGACAGGGGATGCCGGGGAGCTGTTTTTT,CASSLRTGDAGELFF
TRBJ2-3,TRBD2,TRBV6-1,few,TGTGCCAGCAGTGGACTAGCGGGAGACACAGATACGCAGTATTTT,CASSGLAGDTDTQYF
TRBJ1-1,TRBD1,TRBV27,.,TGTGCCAGCAGATCAGGACAGGGGGCGCTTCTTGACACTGAAGCTTTCTTT,CASRSGQGALLDTEAFF
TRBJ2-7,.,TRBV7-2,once,TGTGCCAGCAGCTTTTCTACAGCCTACGAGCAGTACTTC,CASSFSTAYEQYF
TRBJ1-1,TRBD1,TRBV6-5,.,TGTGCCAGCAGTTTAACCAGGGGGTTGAACACTGAAGCTTTCTTT,CASSLTRGLNTEAFF
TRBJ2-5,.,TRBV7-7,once,TGTGCTAGCAGCTCAGGACTGCAAGAGACCCAGTACTTC,CASSSGLQETQYF
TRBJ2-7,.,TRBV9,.,TGTGCCAGCCTCCTCTTGGAGCAGTACTTC,CASLLLEQYF
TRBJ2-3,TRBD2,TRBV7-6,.,TGTGCCAGCAGCTTAGATATAGCGGGAGGGGAAGATACGCAGTATTTT,CASSLDIAGGEDTQYF
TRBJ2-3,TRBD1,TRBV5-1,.,TGCGCCAGCAGCGCGACAGGGGGAGATACGCAGTATTTT,CASSATGGDTQYF
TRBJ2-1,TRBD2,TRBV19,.,TGTGCCAGTAGTACCGGGTTGGGGGGGGAGAATGAGCAGTTCTTC,CASSTGLGGENEQFF
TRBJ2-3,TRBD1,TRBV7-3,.,TGTGCCAGCAGCTTAACCCAGACAGGGATCGGGGCAGATACGCAGTATTTT,CASSLTQTGIGADTQYF
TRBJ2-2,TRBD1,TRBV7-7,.,TGTGCTAGCAGCCCGGGACAGGGGTACACCGGGGAGCTGTTTTTT,CASSPGQGYTGELFF
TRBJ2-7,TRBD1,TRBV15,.,TGTGCCACCAGCAGAGGACAGGGGTCTTACGAGCAGTACTTC,CATSRGQGSYEQYF
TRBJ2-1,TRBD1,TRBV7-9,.,TGTGCCAGCAGCTTCGGACAGGGCAATGAGCAGTTCTTC,CASSFGQGNEQFF
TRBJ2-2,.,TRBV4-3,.,TGCGCCAGCAGCCAAGATAGGCTAGGAGTCGGGGAGCTGTTTTTT,CASSQDRLGVGELFF
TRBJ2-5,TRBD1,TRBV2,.,TGTGCCAGCAGCCAAGACAGGGGGCCGCGGTCAGAGACCCAGTACTTC,CASSQDRGPRSETQYF
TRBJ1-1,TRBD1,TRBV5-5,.,TGTGCCAGCAGCAAAGGGACAGCAGTTCTCACTGAAGCTTTCTTT,CASSKGTAVLTEAFF
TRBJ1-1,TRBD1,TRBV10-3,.,TGTGCCATCAGTGAGTCGACAGGGGTGAACACTGAAGCTTTCTTT,CAISESTGVNTEAFF
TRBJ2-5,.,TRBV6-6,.,TGTGCCAGCAGCCATAGTAGAGTACAAGAGACCCAGTACTTC,CASSHSRVQETQYF
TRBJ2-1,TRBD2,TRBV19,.,TGTGCCAGTAGTAGCGGGAGATACAATGAGCAGTTCTTC,CASSSGRYNEQFF
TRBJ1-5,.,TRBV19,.,TGTGCCAGTAGTATCTGGGGGGATCAGCCCCAGCATTTT,CASSIWGDQPQHF
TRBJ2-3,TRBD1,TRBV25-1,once,TGTGCCAGCAGAACAGGGGGAACAGATACGCAGTATTTT,CASRTGGTDTQYF
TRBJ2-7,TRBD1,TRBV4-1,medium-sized,TGCGCCAGCAGCCAACTTGGGACAGGGGGTGATGACTACGAGCAGTACTTC,CASSQLGTGGDDYEQYF
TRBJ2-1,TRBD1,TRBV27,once,TGTGCCAGCACCCTGACAGGGTTGAACAATGAGCAGTTCTTC,CASTLTGLNNEQFF
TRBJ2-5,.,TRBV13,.,TGTGCCAGCAGCTTGGGAGACTATCCTTTAGAGAAAGAGACCCAGTACTTC,CASSLGDYPLEKETQYF